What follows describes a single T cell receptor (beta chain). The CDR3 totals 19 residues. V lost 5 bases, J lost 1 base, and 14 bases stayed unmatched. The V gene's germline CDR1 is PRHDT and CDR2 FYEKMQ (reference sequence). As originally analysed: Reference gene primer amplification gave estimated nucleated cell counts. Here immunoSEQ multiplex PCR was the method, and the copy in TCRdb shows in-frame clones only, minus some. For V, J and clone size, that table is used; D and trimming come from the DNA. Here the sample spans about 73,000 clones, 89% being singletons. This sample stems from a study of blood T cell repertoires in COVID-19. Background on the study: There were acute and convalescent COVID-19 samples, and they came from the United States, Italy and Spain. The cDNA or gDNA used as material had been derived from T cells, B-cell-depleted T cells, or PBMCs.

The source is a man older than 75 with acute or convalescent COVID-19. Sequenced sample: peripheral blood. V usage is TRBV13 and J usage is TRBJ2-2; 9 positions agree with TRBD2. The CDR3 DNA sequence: TGTGCCAGCAGCGGAGACGCCCCGGGACTAGCTGAGAACACCGGGGAGCTGTTTTTT. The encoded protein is CASSGDAPGLAENTGELFF.